This TCR beta chain appears in the sequencing data of a study of beta chain features in type 1 diabetes. General study points: Moderate yet significant TCRB CDR3 shortening was seen in Type 1 diabetes patients in all four CD4+ subsets. Insertion counts at VDJ junctions were lower in type 1 diabetes patients, who also showed more deletions there.

This clone has more than one count but fewer than ten. Its antigen is undetermined. The CDR3 runs to 12 residues. Germline CDR1 MGHDK, CDR2 SYGVNS. The germline V and J ends were trimmed by 4 bases and 5 bases, with 7 bases remaining between them. Of the isolated RNA, all was reverse transcribed, and so the sequenced material was expressed TCRB transcripts. Data came from immunoSEQ multiplex PCR; TCRdb stores just in-frame clones and leaves some out. This sample has 400,000 to 600,000 clones, with about 32% found just once. CD45RO/CCR7/CD25/CD127/CD95/CD27 sorting isolated CD4+ naive, central memory, regulatory and stem cell-like memory cells.

Source material: naive CD4+ T cells from blood. The origin of this receptor is a man between 18 and 35 years old in good health. This chain uses TRBV25-1 with TRBJ2-3; no definite D call. CDR3 sequence: CASSGFLDTQYF. The CDR3 coding sequence is TGTGCCAGCAGTGGGTTTCTAGATACGCAGTATTTT.